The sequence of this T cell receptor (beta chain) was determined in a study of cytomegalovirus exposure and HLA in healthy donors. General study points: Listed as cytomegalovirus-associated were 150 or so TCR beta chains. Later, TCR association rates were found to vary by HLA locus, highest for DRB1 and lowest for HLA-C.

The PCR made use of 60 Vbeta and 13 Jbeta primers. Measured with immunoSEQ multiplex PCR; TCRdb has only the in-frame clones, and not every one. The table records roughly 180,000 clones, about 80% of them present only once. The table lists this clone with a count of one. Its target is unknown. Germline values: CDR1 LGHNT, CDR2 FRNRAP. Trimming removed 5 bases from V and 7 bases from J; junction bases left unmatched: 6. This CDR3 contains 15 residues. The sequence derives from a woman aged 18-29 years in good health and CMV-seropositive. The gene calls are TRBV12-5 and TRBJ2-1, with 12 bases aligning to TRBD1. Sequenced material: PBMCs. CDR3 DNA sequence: TGTGCTAGTGGTCAGGGACAGGGGGCTGAGAATGAGCAGTTCTTC. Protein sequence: CASGQGQGAENEQFF.